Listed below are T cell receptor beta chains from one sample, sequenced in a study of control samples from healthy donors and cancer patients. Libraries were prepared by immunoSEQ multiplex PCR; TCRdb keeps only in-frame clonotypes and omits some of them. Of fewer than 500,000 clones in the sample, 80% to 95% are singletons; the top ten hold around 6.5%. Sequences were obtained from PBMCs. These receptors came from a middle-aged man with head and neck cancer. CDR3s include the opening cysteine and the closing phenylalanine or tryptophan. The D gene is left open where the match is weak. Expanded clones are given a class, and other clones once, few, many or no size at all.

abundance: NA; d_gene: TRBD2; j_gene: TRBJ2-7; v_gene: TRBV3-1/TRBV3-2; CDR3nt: TGTGCCAGCAGCCAAGATCGACTAGCGGGAGTCGATGAGCAGTACTTC; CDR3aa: CASSQDRLAGVDEQYF
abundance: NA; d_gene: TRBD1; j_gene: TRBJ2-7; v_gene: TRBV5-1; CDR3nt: TGCGCCAGCAGCCCGGGTAGGAGCGGGACAGGGGGCGACGAGCAGTACTTC; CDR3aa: CASSPGRSGTGGDEQYF
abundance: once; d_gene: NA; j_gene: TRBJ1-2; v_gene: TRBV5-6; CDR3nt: TGTGCCAGCAGCTTGGAGTTGACGGGACTTCGCTATGGCTACACCTTC; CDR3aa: CASSLELTGLRYGYTF
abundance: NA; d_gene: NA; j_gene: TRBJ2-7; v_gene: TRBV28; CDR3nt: TGTGCCAGCAGTCGCCCCTCTAGGGGTTACGAGCAGTACTTC; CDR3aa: CASSRPSRGYEQYF
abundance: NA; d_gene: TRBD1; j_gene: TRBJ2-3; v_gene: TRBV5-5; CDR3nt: TGTGCTTCAACGACAGGGGGAAACACAGATACGCAGTATTTT; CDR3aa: CASTTGGNTDTQYF
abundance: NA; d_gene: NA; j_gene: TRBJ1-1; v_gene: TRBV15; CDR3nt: TGTGCCATCATGGGCGACAGCGAGAACACTGAAGCTTTCTTT; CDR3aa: CAIMGDSENTEAFF
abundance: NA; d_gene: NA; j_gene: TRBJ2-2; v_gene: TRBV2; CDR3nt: TGTGCCAGCAGTGTTCTAGGGGGGCACACCGGGGAGCTGTTTTTT; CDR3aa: CASSVLGGHTGELFF
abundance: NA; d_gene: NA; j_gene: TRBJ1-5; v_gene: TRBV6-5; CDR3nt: TGTGCCAGCAGCGCAGGGAATAGCAATCAGCCCCAGCATTTT; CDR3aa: CASSAGNSNQPQHF
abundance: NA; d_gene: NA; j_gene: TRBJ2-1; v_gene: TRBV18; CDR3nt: TGTGCCAGCTCACCGATTGGACAGTACAATGAGCAGTTCTTC; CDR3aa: CASSPIGQYNEQFF
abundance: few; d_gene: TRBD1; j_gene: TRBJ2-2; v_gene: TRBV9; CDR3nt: TGTGCCAGCAGCGTGGGACAGGGGTTATACCCGAACACCGGGGAGCTGTTTTTT; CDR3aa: CASSVGQGLYPNTGELFF
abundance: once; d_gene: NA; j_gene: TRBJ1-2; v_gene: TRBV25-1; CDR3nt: TGTGCCAGCAGTTGGCAGACTAGGAAATTCTTC; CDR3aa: CASSWQTRKFF
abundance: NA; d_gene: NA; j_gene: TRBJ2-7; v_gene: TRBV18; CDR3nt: TGTGCCAGCTCACCACTTGTTAGGGCAGGGGTCTACGAGCAGTACTTC; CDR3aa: CASSPLVRAGVYEQYF
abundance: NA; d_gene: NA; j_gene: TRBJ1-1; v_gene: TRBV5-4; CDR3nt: TGTGCCAGCAGCTTAACAGGCGGGTACTCTGAAGCTTTCTTT; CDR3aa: CASSLTGGYSEAFF
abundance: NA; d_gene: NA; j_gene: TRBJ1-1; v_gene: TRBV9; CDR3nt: TGTGCCAGCAACCTAGCTCCTTGGACCGTGAACACTGAAGCTTTCTTT; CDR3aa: CASNLAPWTVNTEAFF
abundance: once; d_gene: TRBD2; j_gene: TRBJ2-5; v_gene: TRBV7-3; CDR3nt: TGTGCCAGCAGCCCCCAGCGGGGGGGAGAAGAGACCCAGTACTTC; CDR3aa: CASSPQRGGEETQYF
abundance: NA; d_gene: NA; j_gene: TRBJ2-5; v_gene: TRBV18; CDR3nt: TGTGCCAGCTCACCACGGGGCGCGCAGGGGAAGGGCACAAACCACCAAGAGACCCAGTACTTC; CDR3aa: CASSPRGAQGKGTNHQETQYF
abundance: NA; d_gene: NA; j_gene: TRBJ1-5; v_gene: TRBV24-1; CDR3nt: TGTGCCACCGGCGGGGGCAATCAGCCCCAGCATTTT; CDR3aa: CATGGGNQPQHF